Listed below are T cell receptor beta chains from one sample, sequenced in a study of early T cells in non-severe SARS-CoV-2 infection. TCRdb re-called the 5' RACE reads through MiXCR, storing one row per CDR3 protein. The sample has 95,000 to 110,000 distinct CDR3 sequences, over 8.5% seen once. Sequencing was performed on whole blood. Receptor source: an adult who was a healthcare worker with PCR-confirmed SARS-CoV-2 infection or an uninfected control (not recorded which). Each CDR3 is given with its conserved first and last residue. Fields, in order: clone size, V gene, CDR3 protein. Rows may omit the clone size; those that give it use once, few, many or a size class.

size: many
V: TRBV7-9
CDR3: CASSIRAGSNTEAFF

size: .
V: TRBV6-1
CDR3: CASSEGSGRAVSYNEQFF

size: few
V: TRBV20-1
CDR3: CSAGSPSGLYNEQFF

size: many
V: TRBV12-3/TRBV12-4
CDR3: CASSLAGTSGNTIYF

size: .
V: TRBV27
CDR3: CARAHRSLAGGPGETQYF

size: .
V: TRBV6-5
CDR3: CASSTRDRGREQFF

size: .
V: TRBV7-6
CDR3: CASSPGGIGYNEQFF

size: few
V: TRBV5-6
CDR3: CASSPQYRGSTDTQYF

size: few
V: TRBV7-6
CDR3: CASSPSGSTENEQFF

size: .
V: TRBV7-9
CDR3: CASSFGTSGAQETQYF

size: many
V: TRBV2
CDR3: CASHRDREMYF

size: .
V: TRBV3-1
CDR3: CASSQAVAGVREQYF

size: few
V: TRBV5-1
CDR3: CASSLGAWGQGPEQYF

size: many
V: TRBV7-8
CDR3: CASKRAGGANVLTF

size: many
V: TRBV6-6
CDR3: CASSYSSPTNEQFF

size: many
V: TRBV6-5
CDR3: CASSSVDRGDTQYF

size: few
V: TRBV29-1
CDR3: CSVASGLYEQYF

size: many
V: TRBV27
CDR3: CASSKGADRGLYNEQFF

size: few
V: TRBV9
CDR3: CASSVVGSSYNEQFF

size: .
V: TRBV20-1
CDR3: CSARDLLAGVFNEQFF

size: few
V: TRBV4-2
CDR3: CASSQEETRAGSYEQYF

size: .
V: TRBV6-1
CDR3: CASRATANTGELFF

size: .
V: TRBV11-2
CDR3: CASSLLARSSYEQYF

size: many
V: TRBV19
CDR3: CASRRVGGDEKLFF

size: many
V: TRBV3-1
CDR3: CASSQAGGRNEQFF

size: .
V: TRBV29-1
CDR3: CSVAVQGGNTEAFF

size: many
V: TRBV7-7
CDR3: CASSKNPGNEQFF

size: .
V: TRBV6-6
CDR3: CASSYLKINEQFF

size: few
V: TRBV29-1
CDR3: CSVPRDGSYEQYF

size: few
V: TRBV12-3/TRBV12-4
CDR3: CASSHGIRYGYTF

size: .
V: TRBV5-4
CDR3: CASSRKENYGYTF

size: few
V: TRBV11-2
CDR3: CASKETRGYEQYF

size: many
V: TRBV7-3
CDR3: CASSMGAGTSGSFPYF

size: .
V: TRBV3-1
CDR3: CASSHTSGSGTQYF

size: .
V: TRBV3-1
CDR3: CASSQDRRIQETQYF